These 6 T cell receptor beta chains share one sample of origin, sequenced in a study of blood T cell repertoires in COVID-19. The assay was immunoSEQ multiplex PCR, and TCRdb's table has in-frame clones only and misses some. This table has some 130,000 clones, around nine tenths appearing once. Material: peripheral blood. The receptors were gathered from a woman in her 70s with COVID-19, enrolled during active disease.

The chain uses TRBV10-2 and TRBJ1-5; 7 bases are shared with TRBD1. The CDR3 runs 13 residues. Germline V CDR1 and CDR2: WSHSY, SAAADI. V was pared by 6 bases and J by 7 bases, with 6 bases of the junction left unmatched. The CDR3 region is CASRDRESQPQHF. CDR3 bases: TGCGCCAGCAGAGACAGGGAAAGCCAGCCCCAGCATTTT.

The chain combines TRBV3-1 (or the pseudogene TRBV3-2) with TRBJ1-5, with a weak D call TRBD1 (6 bases). The CDR3 length is 15 residues. The germline V gene has CDR1 LGHDT and CDR2 YNNKEL (reference sequence). With 0 bases removed from V and 5 bases from J, the gap between germline ends came to 11 bases. CDR3 bases: TGTGCCAGCAGCCAAGATCGGGGGGCTCATCAGCCCCAGCATTTT. This translates into CASSQDRGAHQPQHF.

This chain links TRBV6-5 with TRBJ1-1, with TRBD1 as a possible D gene (6 bases). This CDR3 region has 13 residues. CDR1 MNHEY and CDR2 SVGAGI come from the germline V gene. V was pared by 4 bases and J by 4 bases, with 10 bases between. The CDR3 sequence: CASSWTESTEAFF. CDR3 nucleotide sequence: TGTGCCAGCAGTTGGACAGAAAGCACTGAAGCTTTCTTT.

This clone was found a few times. The chain is built from TRBV5-1 and TRBJ1-3, with 9 positions matching TRBD1. This CDR3 region has 18 residues. The J segment lost 0 bases and the V segment lost 4 bases, leaving 11 bases of the junction unmatched. The V gene's germline CDR1 is SGHRS and CDR2 YFSETQ. CDR3 in DNA: TGCGCCAGCAGCCGGGAACCGGGACAGGGAAACTCTGGAAACACCATATATTTT. This translates into CASSREPGQGNSGNTIYF.

The chain has TRBV28 and TRBJ2-4, with D possibly matching TRBD2 (6 bases). Germline V CDR1 and CDR2: MDHEN, SYDVKM. The CDR3 has 14 residues. V was trimmed by 5 bases and J by 8 bases, leaving 16 bases between them. CDR3 residues: CASSPDTTGDIQYF. The CDR3 nucleotides are TGTGCCAGCAGTCCTGACACAACGGGGGACATTCAGTACTTC.

The chain couples TRBV5-1 to TRBJ1-2; 10 nucleotides line up with TRBD1. J gave up 4 bases and V 4 bases, and 13 bases lay outside the gene matches. The CDR3 length is 17 residues. Germline V gives CDR1 SGHRS, CDR2 YFSETQ. This CDR3 reads CASSREGTGEGSYGYTF. The DNA of the CDR3 is TGCGCCAGCAGCCGCGAAGGGACAGGGGAAGGGAGCTATGGCTACACCTTC.